This T cell receptor beta chain was obtained from a study of metastatic and nonmetastatic thyroid tumors (dated by TCRdb to between 2020 and 2021). A note on the overall study: Repertoires were compared across peripheral blood and tumor or nodule tissue samples from malignant and benign thyroid patients.

No patient had received any treatment before thyroid surgery. Using T-cell receptor beta sequencing, the researchers looked back retrospectively at clinical samples from patients, gathered between about 2011 and 2018. The sample holds many counts of this clone. Its specific antigen is unknown. Base quality data are lacking; no much larger clone is found one base away. General conclusions and limits of the study: TCR beta diversity was reported as significantly higher in malignant tumors than in benign nodules, in both blood and tumor samples.

Library construction relied on PCR. The sequencer was an Illumina HiSeq 4000. High-throughput sequencing was used to profile the CDR3 region of the TCR beta-chain in every patient. The original pipeline was this. A classifier to discriminate distant-metastatic papillary thyroid cancer patients was built from CDR3 differences across clinicopathological groups. To measure repertoire diversity the researchers used the Shannon index, while the Morisita-Horn index served to gauge how similar the tumor and blood repertoires were. The raw public reads went through TCRdb reprocessing: fastp at Q25, MiXCR clone calling, in-frame beta chains kept. These V and J calls rely on TCRdb rather than the paper's analysis. The sample includes around 9,000 clones, with roughly 24% observed a single time. Less than 15% of the sample comes from the top ten. Taken from cysteine to phenylalanine, the CDR3 has 17 residues. The DNA shown is the 51-base CDR3, in frame from base 1. V is trimmed back by 1 base and J by 4 bases, and the junction contains 10 bases that no gene match accounts for. From the germline V gene, CDR1 is MGHRA and CDR2 is YSYEKL.

The clonotype comes from a female donor with papillary thyroid cancer or a benign thyroid nodule (not recorded which). Some clones in this sample may be carry-over from other donors' samples. The sample consisted of adjacent normal tissue. The chain joins TRBV4-1 to TRBJ1-2, with 9 junctional bases fitting TRBD1. The CDR3 region has the sequence CASSQAARDRDIYGYTF. The DNA sequence follows: TGCGCCAGCAGCCAAGCCGCACGGGACAGGGATATCTATGGCTACACCTTC.